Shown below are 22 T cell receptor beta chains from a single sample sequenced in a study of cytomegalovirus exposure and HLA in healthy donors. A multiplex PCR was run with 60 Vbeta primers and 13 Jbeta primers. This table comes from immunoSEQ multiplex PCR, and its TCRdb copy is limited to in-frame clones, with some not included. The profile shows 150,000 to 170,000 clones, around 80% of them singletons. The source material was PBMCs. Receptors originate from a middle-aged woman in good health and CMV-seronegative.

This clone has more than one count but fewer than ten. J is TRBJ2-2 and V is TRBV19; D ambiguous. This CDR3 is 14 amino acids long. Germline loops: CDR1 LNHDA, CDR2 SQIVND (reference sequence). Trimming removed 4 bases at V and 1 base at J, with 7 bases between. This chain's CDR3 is CASSTQKNTGELFF. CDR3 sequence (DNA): TGTGCCAGTAGTACACAGAAGAACACCGGGGAGCTGTTTTTT. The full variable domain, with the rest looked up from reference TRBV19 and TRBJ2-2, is DGGITQSPKYLFRKEGQNVTLSCEQNLNHDAMYWYRQDPGQGLRLIYYSQIVNDFQKGDIAEGYSVSREKKESFPLTVTSAQKNPTAFYLCASSTQKNTGELFFGEGSRLTVL.

This CDR3 reads CASSSGQGRTEAFF. The CDR3 DNA follows: TGTGCCAGCAGCTCGGGACAGGGAAGAACTGAAGCTTTCTTT. V gene TRBV5-8 combines with J gene TRBJ1-1; 9 bases are shared with TRBD1. V was pared by 3 bases and J by 5 bases, with 5 bases of the junction left unmatched. The CDR3 is 14 residues long. Germline V gene data show CDR1 as SGHTS and CDR2 as YDEGEE.

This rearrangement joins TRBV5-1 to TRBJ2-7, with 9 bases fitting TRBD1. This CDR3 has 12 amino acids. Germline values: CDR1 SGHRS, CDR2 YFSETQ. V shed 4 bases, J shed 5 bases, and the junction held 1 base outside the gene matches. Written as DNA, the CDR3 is TGCGCCAGCAGCCGACAGGGGGACGAGCAGTACTTC. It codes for CASSRQGDEQYF.

The CDR3: CASSSSSRGYGYTF. In nucleotides, the CDR3 is TGTGCCAGCAGCTCATCGAGCAGGGGGTATGGCTACACCTTC. The chain employs TRBV5-4 and TRBJ1-2; 7 bases fit TRBD1. The CDR3 length is 14 residues. Germline V gives CDR1 SGHNT, CDR2 YYREEE (reference sequence). J was trimmed by 5 bases and V by 3 bases; bases with no gene match: 7.

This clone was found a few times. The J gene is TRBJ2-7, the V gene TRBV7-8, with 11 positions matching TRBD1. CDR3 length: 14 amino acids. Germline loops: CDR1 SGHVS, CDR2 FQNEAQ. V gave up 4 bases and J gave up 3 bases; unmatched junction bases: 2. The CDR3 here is CASSSGQGDYEQYF. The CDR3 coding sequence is TGTGCCAGCAGCTCGGGACAGGGGGACTACGAGCAGTACTTC.

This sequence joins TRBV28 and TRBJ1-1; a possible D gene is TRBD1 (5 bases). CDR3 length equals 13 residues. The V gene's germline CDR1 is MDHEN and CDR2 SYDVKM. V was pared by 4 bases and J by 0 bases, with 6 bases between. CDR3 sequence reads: CASSSGLNTEAFF. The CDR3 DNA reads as TGTGCCAGCAGTTCAGGGTTGAACACTGAAGCTTTCTTT.

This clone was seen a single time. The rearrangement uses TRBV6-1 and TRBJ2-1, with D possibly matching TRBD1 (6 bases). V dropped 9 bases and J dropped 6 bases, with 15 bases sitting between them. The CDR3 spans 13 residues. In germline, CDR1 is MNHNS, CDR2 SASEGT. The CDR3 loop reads CASPPTGLNEQFF. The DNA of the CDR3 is TGTGCCAGTCCTCCAACAGGGCTCAATGAGCAGTTCTTC.

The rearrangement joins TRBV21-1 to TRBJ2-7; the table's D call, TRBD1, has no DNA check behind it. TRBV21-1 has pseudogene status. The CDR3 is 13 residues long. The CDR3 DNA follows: TGTGCCAGCAGCAAAGATGTCACCTACGAGCAGTACTTC. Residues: CASSKDVTYEQYF.

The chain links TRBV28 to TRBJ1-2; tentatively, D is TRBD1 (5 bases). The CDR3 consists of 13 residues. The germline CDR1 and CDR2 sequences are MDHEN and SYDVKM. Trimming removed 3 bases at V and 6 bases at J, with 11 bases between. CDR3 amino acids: CASSFRVKDGYTF. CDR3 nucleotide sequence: TGTGCCAGCAGTTTCAGGGTAAAGGATGGCTACACCTTC.

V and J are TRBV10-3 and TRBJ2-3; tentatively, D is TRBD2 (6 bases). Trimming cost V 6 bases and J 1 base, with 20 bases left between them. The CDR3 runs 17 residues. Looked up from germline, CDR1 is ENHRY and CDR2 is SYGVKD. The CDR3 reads CAISEAGSRGGTDTQYF. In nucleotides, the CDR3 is TGTGCCATCAGCGAGGCGGGGTCCCGCGGGGGCACAGATACGCAGTATTTT.

Here the CDR3 reads CAISDVRGGNTEAFF. The CDR3 nucleotides are TGTGCCATCAGTGACGTCCGGGGAGGTAACACTGAAGCTTTCTTT. The rearrangement links TRBV10-3 to TRBJ1-1; D is ambiguous. This CDR3 is built from 15 residues. Looked up from germline, CDR1 is ENHRY and CDR2 is SYGVKD. V was clipped by 3 bases and J by 2 bases, with 13 bases between them.

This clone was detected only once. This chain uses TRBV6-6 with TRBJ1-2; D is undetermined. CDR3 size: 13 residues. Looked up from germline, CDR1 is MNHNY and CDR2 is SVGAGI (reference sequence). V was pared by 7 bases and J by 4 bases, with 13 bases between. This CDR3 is CASTGTGSYGYTF. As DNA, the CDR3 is TGTGCCAGCACGGGAACGGGTAGCTATGGCTACACCTTC.

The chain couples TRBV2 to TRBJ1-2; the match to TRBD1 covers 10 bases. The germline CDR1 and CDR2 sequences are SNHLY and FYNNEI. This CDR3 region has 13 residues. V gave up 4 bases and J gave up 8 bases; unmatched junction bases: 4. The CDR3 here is CASSGGTGVGYTF. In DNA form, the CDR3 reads TGTGCCAGCAGTGGGGGGACAGGGGTGGGCTACACCTTC.

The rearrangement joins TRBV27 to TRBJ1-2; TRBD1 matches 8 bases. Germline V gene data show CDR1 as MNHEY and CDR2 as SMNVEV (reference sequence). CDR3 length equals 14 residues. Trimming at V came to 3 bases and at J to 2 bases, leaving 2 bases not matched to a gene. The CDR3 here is CASSFRTGNYGYTF. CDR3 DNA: TGTGCCAGCAGTTTCCGGACAGGGAACTATGGCTACACCTTC.

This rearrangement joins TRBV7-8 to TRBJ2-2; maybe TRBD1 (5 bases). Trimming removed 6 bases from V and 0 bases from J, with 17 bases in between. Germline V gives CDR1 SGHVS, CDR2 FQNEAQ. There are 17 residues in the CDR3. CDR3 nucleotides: TGTGCCAGCAGTTCCGAGCAGGGAAGGGCGAACACCGGGGAGCTGTTTTTT. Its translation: CASSSEQGRANTGELFF.

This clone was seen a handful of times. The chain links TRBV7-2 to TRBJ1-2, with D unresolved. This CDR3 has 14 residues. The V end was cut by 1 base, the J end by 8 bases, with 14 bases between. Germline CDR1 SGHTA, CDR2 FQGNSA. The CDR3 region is CASSLVLSNWGYTF. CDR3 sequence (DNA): TGTGCCAGCAGCTTAGTTTTATCTAACTGGGGCTACACCTTC. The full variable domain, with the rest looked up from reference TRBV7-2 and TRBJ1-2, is GAGVSQSPSNKVTEKGKDVELRCDPISGHTALYWYRQSLGQGLEFLIYFQGNSAPDKSGLPSDRFSAERTGGSVSTLTIQRTQQEDSAVYLCASSLVLSNWGYTFGSGTRLTVV.

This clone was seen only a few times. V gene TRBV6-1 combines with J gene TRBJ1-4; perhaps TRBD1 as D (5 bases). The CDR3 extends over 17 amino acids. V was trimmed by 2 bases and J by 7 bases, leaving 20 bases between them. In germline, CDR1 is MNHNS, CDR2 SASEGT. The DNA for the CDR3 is TGTGCCAGCAGTGAAAGGTCGGGTAGGGGCGGGGTTGAAAAACTGTTTTTT. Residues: CASSERSGRGGVEKLFF.

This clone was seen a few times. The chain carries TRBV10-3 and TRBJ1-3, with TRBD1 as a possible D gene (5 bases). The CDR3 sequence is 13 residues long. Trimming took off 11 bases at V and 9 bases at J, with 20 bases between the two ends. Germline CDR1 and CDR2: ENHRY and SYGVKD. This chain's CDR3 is CAVEGARGGTIYF. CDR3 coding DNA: TGTGCCGTCGAGGGCGCCCGGGGGGGCACCATATATTTT.

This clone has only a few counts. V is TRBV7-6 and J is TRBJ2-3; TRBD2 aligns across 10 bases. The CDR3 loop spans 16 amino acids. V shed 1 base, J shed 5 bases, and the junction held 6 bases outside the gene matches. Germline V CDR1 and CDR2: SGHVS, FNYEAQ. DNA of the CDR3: TGTGCCAGCAGCTTAGGACTAGCGGGTGCTCAAGATACGCAGTATTTT. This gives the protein CASSLGLAGAQDTQYF.

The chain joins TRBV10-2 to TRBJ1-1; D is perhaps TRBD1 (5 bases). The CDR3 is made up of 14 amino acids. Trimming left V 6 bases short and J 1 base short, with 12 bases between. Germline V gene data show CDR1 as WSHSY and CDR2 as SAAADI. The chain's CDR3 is CASRPRQGNTEAFF. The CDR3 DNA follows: TGCGCCAGCAGGCCTCGTCAGGGGAACACTGAAGCTTTCTTT.

This CDR3 reads CASSNTGADTQYF. The CDR3 DNA reads as TGTGCCAGCAGCAACACAGGGGCAGATACGCAGTATTTT. V usage is TRBV7-9 and J usage is TRBJ2-3; TRBD1 aligns across 7 bases. The CDR3 is 13 residues long. Trimming took 5 bases from V and 4 from J; bases not matched to a gene: 3. Germline CDR1 SEHNR, CDR2 FQNEAQ (reference sequence).

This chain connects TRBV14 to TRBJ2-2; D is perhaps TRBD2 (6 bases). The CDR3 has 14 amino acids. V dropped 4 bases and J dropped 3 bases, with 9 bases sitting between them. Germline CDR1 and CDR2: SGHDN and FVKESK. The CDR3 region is CASSPPGDTGELFF. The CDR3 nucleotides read TGTGCCAGCAGCCCTCCGGGGGACACCGGGGAGCTGTTTTTT. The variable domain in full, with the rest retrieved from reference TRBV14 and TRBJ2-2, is EAGVTQFPSHSVIEKGQTVTLRCDPISGHDNLYWYRRVMGKEIKFLLHFVKESKQDESGMPNNRFLAERTGGTYSTLKVQPAELEDSGVYFCASSPPGDTGELFFGEGSRLTVL.